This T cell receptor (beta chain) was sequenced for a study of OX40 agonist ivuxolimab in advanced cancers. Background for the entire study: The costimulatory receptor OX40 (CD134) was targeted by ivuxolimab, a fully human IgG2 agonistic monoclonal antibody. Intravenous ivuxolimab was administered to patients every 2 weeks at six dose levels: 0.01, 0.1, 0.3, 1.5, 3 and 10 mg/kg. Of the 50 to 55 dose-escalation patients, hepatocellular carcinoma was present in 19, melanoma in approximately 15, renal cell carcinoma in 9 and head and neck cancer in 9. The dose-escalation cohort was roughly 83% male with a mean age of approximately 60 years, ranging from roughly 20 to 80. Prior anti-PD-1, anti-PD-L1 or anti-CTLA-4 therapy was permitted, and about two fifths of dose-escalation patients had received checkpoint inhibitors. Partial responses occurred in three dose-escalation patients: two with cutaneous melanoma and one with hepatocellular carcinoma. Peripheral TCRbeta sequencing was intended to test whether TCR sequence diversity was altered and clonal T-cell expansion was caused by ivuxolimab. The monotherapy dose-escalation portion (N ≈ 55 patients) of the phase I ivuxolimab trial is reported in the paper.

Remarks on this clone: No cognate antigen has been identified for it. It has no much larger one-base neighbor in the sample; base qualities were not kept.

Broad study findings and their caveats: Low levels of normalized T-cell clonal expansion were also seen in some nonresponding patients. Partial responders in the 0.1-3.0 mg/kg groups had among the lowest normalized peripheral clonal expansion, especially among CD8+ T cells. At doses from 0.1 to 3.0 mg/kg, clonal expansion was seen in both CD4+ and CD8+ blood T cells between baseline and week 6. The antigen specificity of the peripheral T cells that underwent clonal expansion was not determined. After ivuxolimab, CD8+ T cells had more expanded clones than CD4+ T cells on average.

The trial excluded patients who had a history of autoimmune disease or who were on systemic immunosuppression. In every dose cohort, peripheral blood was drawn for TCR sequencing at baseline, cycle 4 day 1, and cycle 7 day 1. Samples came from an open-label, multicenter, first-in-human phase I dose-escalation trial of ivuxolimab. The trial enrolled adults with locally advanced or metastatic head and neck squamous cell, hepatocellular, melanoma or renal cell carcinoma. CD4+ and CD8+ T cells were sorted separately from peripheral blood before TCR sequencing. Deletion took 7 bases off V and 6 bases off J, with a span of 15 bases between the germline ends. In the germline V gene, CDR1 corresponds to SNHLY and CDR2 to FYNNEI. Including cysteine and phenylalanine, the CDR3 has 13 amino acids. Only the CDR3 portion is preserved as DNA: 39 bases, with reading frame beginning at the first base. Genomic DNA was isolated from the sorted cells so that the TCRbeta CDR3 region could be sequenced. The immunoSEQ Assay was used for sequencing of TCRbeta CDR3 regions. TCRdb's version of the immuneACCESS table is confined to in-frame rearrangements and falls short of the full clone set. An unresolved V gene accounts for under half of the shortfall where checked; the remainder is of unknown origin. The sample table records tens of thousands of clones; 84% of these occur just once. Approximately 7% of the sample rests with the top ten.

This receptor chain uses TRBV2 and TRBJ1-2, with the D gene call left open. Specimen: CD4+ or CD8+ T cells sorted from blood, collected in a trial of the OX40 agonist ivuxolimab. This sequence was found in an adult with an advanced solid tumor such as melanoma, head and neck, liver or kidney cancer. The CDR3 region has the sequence CASIEGTLDGYTF. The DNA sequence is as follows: TGTGCCAGCATAGAGGGAACACTAGATGGCTACACCTTC.